This TCR beta chain came from a study of prognosis after radiotherapy for stage I lung cancer. This clonotype was recorded at least ten times. Starting from genomic DNA, TCR beta CDR3 was amplified through two-round multiplex PCR. Individual primers that were specific to each TRBV and TRBJ gene served in first-round PCR. TCRdb re-analysed the multiplex PCR reads in MiXCR, keeping a single row per CDR3 protein. The sample yields about 31,000 distinct CDR3 sequences, 35% to 45% seen once. The source material was PBMCs, sampled before or after stereotactic body radiation therapy (not recorded which). This clonotype was obtained from a donor aged 50 or older with non-small cell lung cancer.

The CDR3 is CAWSVSFSTGELFF. The CDR3 DNA follows: TGTGCCTGGAGTGTTTCATTTTCCACCGGGGAGCTGTTTTTT. The chain employs TRBV30 and TRBJ2-2, with D unclear. Germline V gene data show CDR1 as GTSNPN and CDR2 as SVGIG (reference sequence). The CDR3 runs 14 residues. Trimming took off 0 bases at V and 4 bases at J, with 9 bases between the two ends.